These 24 T cell receptor beta chains were all obtained from the same sample, sequenced in a study of OX40 agonist ivuxolimab in advanced cancers. Data came from immunoSEQ multiplex PCR; TCRdb stores just in-frame clones and leaves some out. The table shows roughly 42,000 clones, with around nine tenths occurring only once. The specimen comprised CD4+ or CD8+ T cells sorted from blood, sampled in a trial of the OX40 agonist ivuxolimab. The receptors originated from an adult with an advanced solid tumor such as melanoma, head and neck, liver or kidney cancer.

The chain has TRBV6-6 and TRBJ2-1; 8 nucleotides align to TRBD1. The CDR3 runs 13 residues. Germline CDR1 reads MNHNY; CDR2 reads SVGAGI (reference sequence). Trimming removed 0 bases from V and 14 bases from J; junction bases left unmatched: 6. This CDR3 is CASSYSGQGVEFF. The CDR3 nucleotides are TGTGCCAGCAGTTACTCTGGACAGGGTGTCGAGTTCTTC.

This chain uses TRBV19 with TRBJ1-4; unclear D gene. The germline V gene encodes CDR1 LNHDA and CDR2 SQIVND (reference sequence). The CDR3 is 15 amino acids. V gave up 6 bases and J gave up 1 base, with 12 bases separating them. CDR3 bases: TGTGCCAGTAGCCCCCGGCGGGGAACTAATGAAAAACTGTTTTTT. Encoded protein: CASSPRRGTNEKLFF.

The chain carries TRBV2 and TRBJ1-2, with D unresolved. Germline V gene lookup returns CDR1 SNHLY and CDR2 FYNNEI. Trimming pared 9 bases from V and 5 bases from J, leaving 13 bases between. There are 12 residues in the CDR3. This CDR3 is CARDNTPYGYTF. The CDR3 DNA sequence: TGTGCCAGAGACAATACCCCTTATGGCTACACCTTC.

This clone was counted only a few times. J is TRBJ1-1 and V is TRBV7-9, with D unclear. The germline CDR1 and CDR2 sequences are SEHNR and FQNEAQ (reference sequence). The CDR3 is 11 amino acids. Trimming cost V 3 bases and J 7 bases, with 6 bases left between them. The CDR3 DNA sequence: TGTGCCAGCAGCTTGGGTGTTGAAGCTTTCTTT. It codes for CASSLGVEAFF.

The gene calls are TRBV9 and TRBJ2-7; TRBD1 matches at 7 bases. CDR1 is SGDLS and CDR2 is YYNGEE in the germline V gene. This CDR3 comprises 16 residues. V was clipped by 0 bases and J by 1 base; unmatched bases: 7. The DNA for the CDR3 is TGTGCCAGCAGCGTAGAGGAGGCAGGGGGTTCCTACGAGCAGTACTTC. Translating gives CASSVEEAGGSYEQYF.

The chain recombines TRBV27 with TRBJ2-2, with D perhaps TRBD2 (5 bases). Germline values: CDR1 MNHEY, CDR2 SMNVEV (reference sequence). The length of the CDR3 is 12 residues. V lost 5 bases to trimming and J lost 7 bases, with 8 bases between them. CDR3 region: CASSLRGGELFF. CDR3 DNA sequence: TGTGCCAGCAGTCTACGGGGCGGGGAGCTGTTTTTT.

The gene calls are TRBV19 and TRBJ1-1, with 10 bases matching TRBD1. Germline CDR1 LNHDA, CDR2 SQIVND (reference sequence). This CDR3 spans 15 amino acids. Trimming removed 4 bases from V and 9 bases from J; junction bases left unmatched: 11. This CDR3 reads CASSTTTGTGEKAFF. The CDR3 DNA sequence: TGTGCCAGTAGTACCACCACCGGGACAGGGGAGAAAGCTTTCTTT.

The chain employs TRBV6-5 and TRBJ2-7, with a weak D call TRBD2 (5 bases). Germline CDR1 is MNHEY and CDR2 is SVGAGI. The V end was cut by 0 bases, the J end by 5 bases, with 8 bases between. The CDR3 is made up of 13 amino acids. The CDR3: CASSYSSGNEQYF. For the CDR3, the DNA is TGTGCCAGCAGTTACTCGTCGGGGAACGAGCAGTACTTC.

The chain recombines TRBV7-9 with TRBJ2-7; 8 bases are a match to TRBD1. Unmatched junction bases numbered 9, after V lost 3 bases and J lost 5 bases. Germline V gene lookup returns CDR1 SEHNR and CDR2 FQNEAQ (reference sequence). CDR3 length: 15 amino acids. The CDR3 DNA follows: TGTGCCAGCAGCTTCGGACAGGGCTCAGGGGACGAGCAGTACTTC. Translated: CASSFGQGSGDEQYF.

The V gene is TRBV7-9, the J gene TRBJ1-1; no clear D gene. The CDR3 contains 14 residues. Trimming pared 3 bases from V and 3 bases from J, leaving 11 bases between. Germline V CDR1 and CDR2: SEHNR, FQNEAQ (reference sequence). The DNA of the CDR3 is TGTGCCAGCAGCTTGGGCCCTTCACACACTGAAGCTTTCTTT. Its protein product is CASSLGPSHTEAFF.

In this sample, this clone turned up once. This chain links TRBV25-1 with TRBJ1-2, with TRBD1 matching 7 bases. Germline V gives CDR1 MGHDK, CDR2 SYGVNS. The CDR3 extends over 13 amino acids. V lost 4 bases and J lost 6; bases outside the gene matches: 5. CDR3 residues: CASSVGTADGYTF. For the CDR3, the DNA is TGTGCCAGCAGTGTGGGGACAGCGGATGGCTACACCTTC.

J is TRBJ2-4 and V is TRBV19; no clear D. There are 13 residues in the CDR3. Germline V gene lookup returns CDR1 LNHDA and CDR2 SQIVND (reference sequence). V dropped 7 bases and J dropped 7 bases, with 14 bases sitting between them. CDR3 region: CASKSLEWNIQYF. The CDR3 nucleotides read TGTGCCAGTAAGAGTCTGGAGTGGAACATTCAGTACTTC.

By its share, this clone is medium-sized. This CDR3 is also generated by other DNA sequences in the sample. In nucleotides, the CDR3 is TGTGCCAGCACCGGAGGGGGTGAGGACACTGAAGCTTTCTTT. This encodes CASTGGGEDTEAFF. The chain uses TRBV6-5 and TRBJ1-1; weak D call: TRBD1 (6 bases). CDR3 size: 14 residues. V was pared by 7 bases and J by 3 bases, with 15 bases between. CDR1 and CDR2 (germline): MNHEY, SVGAGI.

The gene calls are TRBV9 and TRBJ2-1, with a tentative D call TRBD2 (6 bases). This CDR3 contains 16 residues. CDR1 SGDLS and CDR2 YYNGEE come from the germline V gene. V was trimmed by 4 bases and J by 4 bases, leaving 18 bases between them. CDR3 loop: CASSLPVEGDYNEQFF. CDR3 DNA sequence: TGTGCCAGCAGCCTCCCGGTGGAGGGTGATTACAATGAGCAGTTCTTC.

The V call is TRBV7-9, the J call TRBJ2-5; TRBD2 aligns across 7 bases. The germline V gene has CDR1 SEHNR and CDR2 FQNEAQ (reference sequence). The CDR3 runs 13 residues. Trimming removed 1 base from V and 8 bases from J; junction bases left unmatched: 4. The CDR3 sequence is CASSLGTSLTQYF. The CDR3 nucleotides read TGTGCCAGCAGCTTAGGGACTAGTCTTACCCAGTACTTC.

J is TRBJ2-4 and V is TRBV19, with D tentatively TRBD2 (5 bases). V gave up 6 bases and J gave up 5 bases, with 14 bases separating them. CDR1 and CDR2 (germline): LNHDA, SQIVND (reference sequence). This CDR3 has 14 residues. The CDR3: CASRSIPGENIQYF. The CDR3 DNA reads TGTGCCAGTAGAAGTATCCCCGGGGAAAACATTCAGTACTTC.

Here the CDR3 reads CASSLVGGQNSPLHF. The CDR3 bases are TGTGCCAGCAGCTTAGTCGGCGGCCAGAATTCACCCCTCCACTTT. The J gene is TRBJ1-6, the V gene TRBV7-2, with no clear D. Per germline, CDR1 SGHTA and CDR2 FQGNSA. V lost 1 base to trimming and J lost 7 bases, with 11 bases between them. CDR3 length: 15 amino acids.

The CDR3 region is CASSLARSGANVLTF. The CDR3 DNA sequence: TGTGCCAGCAGCTTAGCGCGCTCTGGGGCCAACGTCCTGACTTTC. The chain is built from TRBV7-2 and TRBJ2-6; no clear D gene. The CDR3 sequence is 15 residues long. Trimming took 0 bases from V and 0 from J, leaving 3 bases between them. From germline, CDR1 is SGHTA and CDR2 FQGNSA.

The rearrangement links TRBV7-9 to TRBJ1-3, with 7 bases matching TRBD1. Germline V gives CDR1 SEHNR, CDR2 FQNEAQ (reference sequence). This CDR3 contains 15 residues. The junction had 7 bases not matched to a gene; V was cut back by 4 bases and J by 4 bases. The CDR3 protein is CASSSNRGSGNTIYF. CDR3 bases: TGTGCCAGCAGCTCAAACAGGGGCTCGGGAAACACCATATATTTT.

CDR3 protein: CASAGQPQHF. The CDR3 nucleotides read TGTGCCAGCGCCGGTCAACCCCAGCATTTT. The chain couples TRBV6-1 to TRBJ1-5; D remains unclear. The germline gives CDR1 MNHNS, CDR2 SASEGT. This CDR3 is built from 10 residues. Trimming left V 8 bases short and J 10 bases short, with 9 bases between.

The chain links TRBV5-5 to TRBJ1-2; the match to TRBD1 covers 7 bases. J lost 6 bases, V lost 0 bases, and 11 bases had no gene match. Germline assignment: CDR1 SGHKS and CDR2 YYEKEE (reference sequence). This CDR3 is built from 16 residues. Here the CDR3 DNA reads TGTGCCAGCAGCTTGGATTGGCCAGGGGGTGTTGATGGCTACACCTTC. Amino acids: CASSLDWPGGVDGYTF.

This clone has more than one count but fewer than ten. CDR3 region: CASTDATYEQYF. The CDR3 DNA reads as TGTGCCAGCACGGACGCCACCTACGAGCAGTACTTC. The V and J genes are TRBV6-5 and TRBJ2-7; no clear D gene. Per germline, CDR1 MNHEY and CDR2 SVGAGI. The germline V and J ends were trimmed by 7 bases and 2 bases, with 9 bases remaining between them. This CDR3 is 12 amino acids long.

This clone has only one observation. The chain is built from TRBV7-9 and TRBJ1-3, with 7 bases fitting TRBD1. Germline CDR1 reads SEHNR; CDR2 reads FQNEAQ (reference sequence). V shed 5 bases, J shed 0 bases, and the junction held 10 bases outside the gene matches. This CDR3 region has 17 residues. The DNA for the CDR3 is TGTGCCAGCAGCAAAATGGGACAGCTCGACTCTGGAAACACCATATATTTT. Translation gives CASSKMGQLDSGNTIYF.

The chain combines TRBV29-1 with TRBJ2-3; 8 bases map to TRBD1. With 0 bases clipped from V and 2 bases from J, the junction kept 19 bases outside the gene matches. There are 20 residues in the CDR3. Germline CDR1 reads SQVTM; CDR2 reads ANQGSEA. The CDR3 loop is CSVEDLLGQGALYHTDTQYF. The DNA of the CDR3 is TGCAGCGTTGAAGATCTTCTGGGCCAGGGGGCCCTCTATCACACAGATACGCAGTATTTT.